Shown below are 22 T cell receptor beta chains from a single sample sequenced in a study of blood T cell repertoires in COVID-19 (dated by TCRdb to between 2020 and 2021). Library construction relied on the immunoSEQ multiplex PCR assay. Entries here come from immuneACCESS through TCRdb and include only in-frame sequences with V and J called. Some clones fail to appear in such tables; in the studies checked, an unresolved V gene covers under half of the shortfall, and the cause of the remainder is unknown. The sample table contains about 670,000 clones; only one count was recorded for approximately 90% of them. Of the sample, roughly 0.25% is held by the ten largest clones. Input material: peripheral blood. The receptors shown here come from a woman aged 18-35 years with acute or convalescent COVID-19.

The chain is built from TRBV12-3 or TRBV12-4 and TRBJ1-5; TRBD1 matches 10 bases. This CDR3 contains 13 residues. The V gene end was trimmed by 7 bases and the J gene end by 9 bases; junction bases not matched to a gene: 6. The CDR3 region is CASTQTGGTPQHF. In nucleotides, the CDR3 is TGTGCCAGCACCCAGACAGGGGGCACGCCCCAGCATTTT.

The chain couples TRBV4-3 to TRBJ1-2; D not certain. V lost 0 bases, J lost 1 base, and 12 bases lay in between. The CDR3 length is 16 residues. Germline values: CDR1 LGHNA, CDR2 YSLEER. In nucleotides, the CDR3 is TGCGCCAGCAGCCAAGAAATCGCAGATCTTAACTATGGCTACACCTTC. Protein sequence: CASSQEIADLNYGYTF.

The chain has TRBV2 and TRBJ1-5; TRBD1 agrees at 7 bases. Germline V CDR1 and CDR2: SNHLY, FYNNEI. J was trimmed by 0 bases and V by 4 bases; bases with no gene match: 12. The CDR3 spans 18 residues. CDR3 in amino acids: CASSARDSALYSNQPQHF. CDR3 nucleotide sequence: TGTGCCAGCAGTGCTAGGGACAGCGCGCTTTATAGCAATCAGCCCCAGCATTTT.

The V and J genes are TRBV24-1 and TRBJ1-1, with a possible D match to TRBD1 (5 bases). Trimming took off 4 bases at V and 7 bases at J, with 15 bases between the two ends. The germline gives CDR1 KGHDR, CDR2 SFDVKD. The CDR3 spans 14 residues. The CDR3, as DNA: TGTGCCACCAGTGACCCAAACCGACAGAATGAAGCTTTCTTT. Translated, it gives CATSDPNRQNEAFF.

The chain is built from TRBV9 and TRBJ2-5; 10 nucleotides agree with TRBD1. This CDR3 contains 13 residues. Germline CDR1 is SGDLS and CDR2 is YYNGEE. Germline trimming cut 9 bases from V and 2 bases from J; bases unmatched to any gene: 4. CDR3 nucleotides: TGTGCCAAGCGGGACAGGGGTCAAGAGACCCAGTACTTC. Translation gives CAKRDRGQETQYF. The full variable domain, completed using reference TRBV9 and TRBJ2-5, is DSGVTQTPKHLITATGQRVTLRCSPRSGDLSVYWYQQSLDQGLQFLIQYYNGEERAKGNILERFSAQQFPDLHSELNLSSLELGDSALYFCAKRDRGQETQYFGPGTRLLVL.

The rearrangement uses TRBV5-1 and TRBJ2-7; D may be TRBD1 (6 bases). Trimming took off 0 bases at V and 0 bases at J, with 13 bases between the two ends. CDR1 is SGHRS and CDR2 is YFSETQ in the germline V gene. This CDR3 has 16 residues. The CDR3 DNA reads TGCGCCAGCAGCTTGGAGCCCCAGGGGAGCTCCTACGAGCAGTACTTC. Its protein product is CASSLEPQGSSYEQYF.

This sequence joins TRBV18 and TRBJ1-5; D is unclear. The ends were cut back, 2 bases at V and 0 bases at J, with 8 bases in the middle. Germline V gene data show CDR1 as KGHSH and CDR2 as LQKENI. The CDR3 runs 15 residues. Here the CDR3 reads CASSPVRNSNQPQHF. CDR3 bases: TGTGCCAGCTCACCAGTCAGAAATAGCAATCAGCCCCAGCATTTT.

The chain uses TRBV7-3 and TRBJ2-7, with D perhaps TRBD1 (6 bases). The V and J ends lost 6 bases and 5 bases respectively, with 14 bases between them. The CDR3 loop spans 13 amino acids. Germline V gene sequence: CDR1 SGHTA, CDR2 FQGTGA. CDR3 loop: CASRDYRVHEQYF. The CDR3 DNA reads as TGTGCCAGCAGGGATTACAGGGTCCACGAGCAGTACTTC.

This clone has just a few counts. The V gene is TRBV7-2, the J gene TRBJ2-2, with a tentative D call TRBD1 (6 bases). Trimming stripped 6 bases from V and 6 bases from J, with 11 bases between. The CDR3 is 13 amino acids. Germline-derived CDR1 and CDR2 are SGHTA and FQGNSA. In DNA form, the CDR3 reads TGTGCCAGCAGGGCTACAGGGTCCGGGGAGCTGTTTTTT. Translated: CASRATGSGELFF.

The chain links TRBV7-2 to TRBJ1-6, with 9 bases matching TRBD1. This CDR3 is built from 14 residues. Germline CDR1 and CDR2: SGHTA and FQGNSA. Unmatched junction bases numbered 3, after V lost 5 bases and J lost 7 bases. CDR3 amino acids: CASSLQGANSPLHF. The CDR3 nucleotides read TGTGCCAGCAGCCTACAGGGGGCAAATTCACCCCTCCACTTT.

The CDR3 bases are TGTGCCAGCAGCTTAGGGGCCGGAGGGGAAGCTTTCTTT. Protein: CASSLGAGGEAFF. The chain recombines TRBV7-9 with TRBJ1-1; no clear D gene. CDR1 is SEHNR, CDR2 FQNEAQ, per germline (reference sequence). The V gene lost 1 base and the J gene lost 8 bases, with 11 bases spanning the gap. The CDR3 runs 13 residues.

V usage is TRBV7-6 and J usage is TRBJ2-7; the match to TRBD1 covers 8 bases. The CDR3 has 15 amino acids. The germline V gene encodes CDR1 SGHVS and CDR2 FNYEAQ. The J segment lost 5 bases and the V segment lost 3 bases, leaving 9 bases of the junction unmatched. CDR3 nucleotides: TGTGCCAGCAGCTTGGCTCGACAGGGGTGGCACGAGCAGTACTTC. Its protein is CASSLARQGWHEQYF.

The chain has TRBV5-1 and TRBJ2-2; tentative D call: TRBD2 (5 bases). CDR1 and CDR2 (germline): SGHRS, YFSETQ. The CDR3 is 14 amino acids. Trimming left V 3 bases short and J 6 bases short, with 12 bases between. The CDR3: CASSSWTRSGELFF. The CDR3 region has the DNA TGCGCCAGCAGCTCCTGGACTCGGTCCGGGGAGCTGTTTTTT.

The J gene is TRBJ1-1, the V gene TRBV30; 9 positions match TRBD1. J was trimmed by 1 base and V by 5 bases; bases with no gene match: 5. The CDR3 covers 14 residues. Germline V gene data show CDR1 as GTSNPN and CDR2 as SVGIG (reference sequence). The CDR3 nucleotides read TGTGCCTGGTCTAAGGGACAGGGGAACACTGAAGCTTTCTTT. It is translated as CAWSKGQGNTEAFF.

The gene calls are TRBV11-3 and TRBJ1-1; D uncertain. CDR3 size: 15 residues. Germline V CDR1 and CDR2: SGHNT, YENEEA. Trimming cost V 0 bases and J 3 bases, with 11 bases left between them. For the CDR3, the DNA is TGTGCCAGCAGCTTAGATTCAGGAACCTACACTGAAGCTTTCTTT. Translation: CASSLDSGTYTEAFF.

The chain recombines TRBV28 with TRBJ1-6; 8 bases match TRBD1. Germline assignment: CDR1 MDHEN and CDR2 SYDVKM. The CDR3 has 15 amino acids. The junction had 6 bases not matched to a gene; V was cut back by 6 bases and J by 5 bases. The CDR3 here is CASRKSDRDNSPLHF. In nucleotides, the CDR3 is TGTGCCAGCAGAAAATCGGACAGGGATAATTCACCCCTCCACTTT. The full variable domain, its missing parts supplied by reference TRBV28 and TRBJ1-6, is DVKVTQSSRYLVKRTGEKVFLECVQDMDHENMFWYRQDPGLGLRLIYFSYDVKMKEKGDIPEGYSVSREKKERFSLILESASTNQTSMYLCASRKSDRDNSPLHFGNGTRLTVT.

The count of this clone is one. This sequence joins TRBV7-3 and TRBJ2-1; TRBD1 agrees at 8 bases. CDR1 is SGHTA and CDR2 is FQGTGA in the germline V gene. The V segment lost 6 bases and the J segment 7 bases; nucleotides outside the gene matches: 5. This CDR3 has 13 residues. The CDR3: CASRGGQGNEQFF. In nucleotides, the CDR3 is TGTGCCAGCAGGGGCGGACAGGGTAATGAGCAGTTCTTC.

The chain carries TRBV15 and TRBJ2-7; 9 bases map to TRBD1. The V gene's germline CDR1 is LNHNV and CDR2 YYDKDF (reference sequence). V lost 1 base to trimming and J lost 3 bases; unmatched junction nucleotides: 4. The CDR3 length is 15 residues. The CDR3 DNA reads TGTGCCACCAGCAGAGTGGGGACAGGGAACTACGAGCAGTACTTC. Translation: CATSRVGTGNYEQYF.

The CDR3 DNA reads TGTGCCAGCAGCGTAGGAGGGAGCCAGAACTATGGCTACACCTTC. Residues: CASSVGGSQNYGYTF. This chain joins TRBV9 and TRBJ1-2, with D unclear. With 0 bases removed from V and 2 bases from J, the gap between germline ends came to 11 bases. Germline CDR1 SGDLS, CDR2 YYNGEE. CDR3 size: 15 residues. The whole variable domain, filled in from reference TRBV9 and TRBJ1-2, reads DSGVTQTPKHLITATGQRVTLRCSPRSGDLSVYWYQQSLDQGLQFLIQYYNGEERAKGNILERFSAQQFPDLHSELNLSSLELGDSALYFCASSVGGSQNYGYTFGSGTRLTVV.

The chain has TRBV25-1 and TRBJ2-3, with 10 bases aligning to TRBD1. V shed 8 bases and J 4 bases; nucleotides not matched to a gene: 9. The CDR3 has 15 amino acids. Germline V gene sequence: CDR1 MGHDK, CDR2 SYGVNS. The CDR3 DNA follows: TGTGCCAGCCGCGGGACAGGGGTTATTCCAGATACGCAGTATTTT. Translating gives CASRGTGVIPDTQYF.

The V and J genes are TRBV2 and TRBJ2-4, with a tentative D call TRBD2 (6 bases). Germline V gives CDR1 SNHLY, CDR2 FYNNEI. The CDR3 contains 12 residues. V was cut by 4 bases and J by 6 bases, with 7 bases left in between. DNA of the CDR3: TGTGCCAGCAGTGCGGGGGTAAACATTCAGTACTTC. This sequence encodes CASSAGVNIQYF.

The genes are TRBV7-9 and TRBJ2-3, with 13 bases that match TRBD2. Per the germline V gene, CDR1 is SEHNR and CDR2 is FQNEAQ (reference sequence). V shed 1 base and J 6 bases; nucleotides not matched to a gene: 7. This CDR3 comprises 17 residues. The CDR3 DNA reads TGTGCCAGCAGCTTAGGCACTAGCGGGGGGGCCGGGGATACGCAGTATTTT. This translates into CASSLGTSGGAGDTQYF.